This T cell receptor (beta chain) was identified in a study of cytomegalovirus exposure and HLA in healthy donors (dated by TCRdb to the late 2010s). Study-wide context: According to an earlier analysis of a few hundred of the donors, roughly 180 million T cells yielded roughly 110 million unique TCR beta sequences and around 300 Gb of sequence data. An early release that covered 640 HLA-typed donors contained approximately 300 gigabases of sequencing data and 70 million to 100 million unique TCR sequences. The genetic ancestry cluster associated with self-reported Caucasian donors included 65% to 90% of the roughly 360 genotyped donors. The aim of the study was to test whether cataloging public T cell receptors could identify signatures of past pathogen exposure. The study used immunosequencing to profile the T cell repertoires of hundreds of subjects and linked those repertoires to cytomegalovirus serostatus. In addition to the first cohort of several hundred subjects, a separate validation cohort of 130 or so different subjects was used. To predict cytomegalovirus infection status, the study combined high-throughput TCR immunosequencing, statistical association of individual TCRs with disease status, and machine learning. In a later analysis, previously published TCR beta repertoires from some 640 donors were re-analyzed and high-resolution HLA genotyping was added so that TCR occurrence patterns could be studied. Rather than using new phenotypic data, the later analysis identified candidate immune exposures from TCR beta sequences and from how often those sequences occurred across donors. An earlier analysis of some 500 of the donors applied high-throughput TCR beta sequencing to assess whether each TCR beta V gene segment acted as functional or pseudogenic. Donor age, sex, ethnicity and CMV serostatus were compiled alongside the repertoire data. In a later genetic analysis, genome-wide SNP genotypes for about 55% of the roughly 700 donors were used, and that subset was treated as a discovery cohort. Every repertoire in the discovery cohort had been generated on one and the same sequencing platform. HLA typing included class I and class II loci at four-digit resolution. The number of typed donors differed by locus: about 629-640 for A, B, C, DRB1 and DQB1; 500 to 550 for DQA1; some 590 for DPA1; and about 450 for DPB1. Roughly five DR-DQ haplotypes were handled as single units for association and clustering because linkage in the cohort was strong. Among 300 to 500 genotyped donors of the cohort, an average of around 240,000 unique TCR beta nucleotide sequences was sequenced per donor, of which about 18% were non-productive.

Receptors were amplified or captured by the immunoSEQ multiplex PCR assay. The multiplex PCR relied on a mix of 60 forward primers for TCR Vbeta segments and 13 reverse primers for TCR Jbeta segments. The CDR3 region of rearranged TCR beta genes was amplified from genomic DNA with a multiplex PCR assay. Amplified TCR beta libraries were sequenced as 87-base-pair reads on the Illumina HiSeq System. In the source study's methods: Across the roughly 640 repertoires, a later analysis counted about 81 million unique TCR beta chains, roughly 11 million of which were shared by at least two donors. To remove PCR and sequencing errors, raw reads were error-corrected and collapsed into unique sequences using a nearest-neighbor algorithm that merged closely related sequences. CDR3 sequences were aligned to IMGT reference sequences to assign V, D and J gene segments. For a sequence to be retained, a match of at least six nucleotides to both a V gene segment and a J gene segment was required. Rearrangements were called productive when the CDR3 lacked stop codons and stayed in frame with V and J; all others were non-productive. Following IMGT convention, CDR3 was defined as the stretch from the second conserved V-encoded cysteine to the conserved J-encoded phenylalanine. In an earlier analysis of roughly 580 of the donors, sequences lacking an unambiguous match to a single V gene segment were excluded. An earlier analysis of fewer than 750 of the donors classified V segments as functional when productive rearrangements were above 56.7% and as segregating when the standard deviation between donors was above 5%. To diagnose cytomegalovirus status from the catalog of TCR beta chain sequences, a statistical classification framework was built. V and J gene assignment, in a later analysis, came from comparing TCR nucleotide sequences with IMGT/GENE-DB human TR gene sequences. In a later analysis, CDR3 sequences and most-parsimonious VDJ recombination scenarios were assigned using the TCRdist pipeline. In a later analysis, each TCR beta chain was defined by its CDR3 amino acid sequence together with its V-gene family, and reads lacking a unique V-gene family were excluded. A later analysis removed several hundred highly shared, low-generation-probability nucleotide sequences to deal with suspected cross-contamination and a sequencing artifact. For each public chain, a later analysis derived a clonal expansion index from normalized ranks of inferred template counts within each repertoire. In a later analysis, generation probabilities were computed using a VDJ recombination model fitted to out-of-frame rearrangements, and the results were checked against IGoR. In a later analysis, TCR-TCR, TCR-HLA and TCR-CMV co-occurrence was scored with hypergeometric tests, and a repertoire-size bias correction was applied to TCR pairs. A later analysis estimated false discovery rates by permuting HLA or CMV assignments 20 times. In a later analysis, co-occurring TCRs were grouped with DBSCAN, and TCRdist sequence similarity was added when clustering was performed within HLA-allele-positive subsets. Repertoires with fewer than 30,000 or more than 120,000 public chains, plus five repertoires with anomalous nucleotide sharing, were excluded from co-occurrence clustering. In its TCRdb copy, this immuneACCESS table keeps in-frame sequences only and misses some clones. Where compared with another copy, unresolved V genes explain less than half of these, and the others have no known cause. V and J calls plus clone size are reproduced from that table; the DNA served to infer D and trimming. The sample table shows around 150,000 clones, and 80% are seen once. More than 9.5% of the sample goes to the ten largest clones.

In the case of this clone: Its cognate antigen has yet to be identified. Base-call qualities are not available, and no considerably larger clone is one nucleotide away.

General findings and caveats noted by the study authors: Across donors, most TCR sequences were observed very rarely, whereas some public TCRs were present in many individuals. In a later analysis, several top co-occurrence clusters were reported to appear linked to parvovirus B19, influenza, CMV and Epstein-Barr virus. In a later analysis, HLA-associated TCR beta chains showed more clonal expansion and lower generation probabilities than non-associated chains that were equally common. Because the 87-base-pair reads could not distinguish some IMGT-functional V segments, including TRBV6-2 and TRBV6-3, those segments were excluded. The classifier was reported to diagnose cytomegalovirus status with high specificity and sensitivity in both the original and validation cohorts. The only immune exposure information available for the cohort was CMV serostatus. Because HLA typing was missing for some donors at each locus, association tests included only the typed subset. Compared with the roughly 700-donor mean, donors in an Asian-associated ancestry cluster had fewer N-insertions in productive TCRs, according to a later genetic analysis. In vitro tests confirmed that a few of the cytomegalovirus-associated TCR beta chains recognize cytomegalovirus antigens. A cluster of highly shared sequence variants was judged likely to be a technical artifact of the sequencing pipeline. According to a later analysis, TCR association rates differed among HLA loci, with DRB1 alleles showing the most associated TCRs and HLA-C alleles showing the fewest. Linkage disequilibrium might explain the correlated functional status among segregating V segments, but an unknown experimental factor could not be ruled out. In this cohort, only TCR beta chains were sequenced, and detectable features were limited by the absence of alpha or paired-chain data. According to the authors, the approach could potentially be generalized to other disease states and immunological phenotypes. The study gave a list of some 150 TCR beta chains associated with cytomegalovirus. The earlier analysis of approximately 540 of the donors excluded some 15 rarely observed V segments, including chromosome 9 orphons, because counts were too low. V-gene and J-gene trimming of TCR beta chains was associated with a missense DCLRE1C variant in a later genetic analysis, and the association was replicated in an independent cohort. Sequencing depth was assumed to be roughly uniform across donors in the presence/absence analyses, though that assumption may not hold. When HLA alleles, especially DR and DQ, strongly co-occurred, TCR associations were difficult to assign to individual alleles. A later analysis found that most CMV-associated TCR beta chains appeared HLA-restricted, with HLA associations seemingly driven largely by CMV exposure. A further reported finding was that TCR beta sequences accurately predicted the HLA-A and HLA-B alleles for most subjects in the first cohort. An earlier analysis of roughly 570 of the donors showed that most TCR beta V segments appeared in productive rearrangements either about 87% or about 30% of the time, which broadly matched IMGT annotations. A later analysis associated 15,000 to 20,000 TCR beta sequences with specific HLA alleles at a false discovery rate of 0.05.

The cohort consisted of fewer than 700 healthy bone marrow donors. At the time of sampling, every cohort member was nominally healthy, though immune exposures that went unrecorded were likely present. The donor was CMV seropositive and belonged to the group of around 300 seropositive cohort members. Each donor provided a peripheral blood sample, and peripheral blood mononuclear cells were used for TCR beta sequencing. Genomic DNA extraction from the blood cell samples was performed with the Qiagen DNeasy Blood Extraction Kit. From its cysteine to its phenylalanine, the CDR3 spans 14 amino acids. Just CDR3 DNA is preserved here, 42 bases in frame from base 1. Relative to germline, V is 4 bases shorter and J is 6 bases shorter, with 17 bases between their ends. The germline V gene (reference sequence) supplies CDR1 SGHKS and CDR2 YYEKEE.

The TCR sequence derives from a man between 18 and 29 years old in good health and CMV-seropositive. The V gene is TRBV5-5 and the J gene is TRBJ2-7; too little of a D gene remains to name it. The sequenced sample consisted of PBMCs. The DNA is TGTGCCAGCAGCCCTCTCGTCCAGACGGGCGAGCAGTACTTC. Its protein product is CASSPLVQTGEQYF.